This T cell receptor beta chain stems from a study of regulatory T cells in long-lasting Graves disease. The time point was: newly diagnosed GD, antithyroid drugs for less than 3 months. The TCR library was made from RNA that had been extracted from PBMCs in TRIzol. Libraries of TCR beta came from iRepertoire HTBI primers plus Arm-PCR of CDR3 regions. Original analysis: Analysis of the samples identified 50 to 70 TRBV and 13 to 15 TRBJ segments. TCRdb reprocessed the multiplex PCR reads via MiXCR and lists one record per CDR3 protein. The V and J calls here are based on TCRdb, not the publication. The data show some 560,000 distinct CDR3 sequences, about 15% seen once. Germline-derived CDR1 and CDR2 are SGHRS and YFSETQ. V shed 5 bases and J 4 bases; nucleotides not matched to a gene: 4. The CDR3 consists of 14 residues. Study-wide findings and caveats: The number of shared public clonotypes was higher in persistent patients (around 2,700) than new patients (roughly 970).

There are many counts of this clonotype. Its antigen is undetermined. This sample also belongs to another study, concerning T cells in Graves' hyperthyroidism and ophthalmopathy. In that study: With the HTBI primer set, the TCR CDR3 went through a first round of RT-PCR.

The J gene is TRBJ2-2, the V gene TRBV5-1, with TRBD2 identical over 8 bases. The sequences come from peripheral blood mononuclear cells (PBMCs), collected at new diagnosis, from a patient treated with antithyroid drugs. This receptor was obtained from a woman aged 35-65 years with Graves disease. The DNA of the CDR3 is TGCGCCAGCAGATCCAGCGGGGGCACCGGGGAGCTGTTTTTT. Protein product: CASRSSGGTGELFF.